This T cell receptor beta chain derives from a study of chemoradiotherapy in HPV16-positive cancers (dated 2022 in TCRdb). About the investigation overall: Candidate HPV-specific T-cell clones and common TCR motifs were defined by functional T-cell assays performed on cells from two HPV16-positive patients. The candidate HPV-specific TCRs and motifs were then tracked in TCR repertoires from over 80 patients with HPV-related cancers. The study asked whether T-cell immunity to the HPV oncoproteins E6 and E7 changes during chemoradiotherapy and whether this immunity affects survival.

Relative to germline, V is 4 bases shorter and J is 1 base shorter, with 13 bases between their ends. The germline V gene sets CDR1 to SGDLS and CDR2 to YYNGEE. From the cysteine through the phenylalanine, the CDR3 covers 15 amino acids. Solely the CDR3 DNA is kept, with 45 bases framed from the first base. Library construction relied on the immunoSEQ multiplex PCR assay. This immuneACCESS table, as held by TCRdb, lists in-frame sequences with V and J called but not all clones. Of the missing ones, under half trace to an unresolved V gene in checked studies; the others have no known cause. The sample table records approximately 7,800 clones; about 80% of these occur just once. The leading ten clones occupy 7.4% of the sample. The research as a whole found: Improved recurrence-free survival in HPV16-positive patients was associated with expansion of HPV-responsive T cells during chemoradiotherapy. Expansion of candidate HPV-specific clones and E7-related TCR motifs was observed in the tumor microenvironment during treatment, whereas no such expansion was observed for non-HPV-specific T cells. The survival association was reported for HPV16-positive patients, and the functional definition of HPV-specific T cells was derived from only a couple of HPV16-positive patients.

Details on this clone: The antigen this receptor binds is unknown. Base qualities were left out, and no much larger clone turns up one base away.

Repertoires were sampled repeatedly over the course of chemoradiotherapy, so clonal expansion could be followed in the tumor microenvironment. This TCR came from a human donor with HPV-associated anogenital cancer. Sample collection was performed from a patient who underwent chemoradiotherapy. The sequence links TRBV9 to TRBJ2-3; the D gene is perhaps TRBD1, on 6 matching bases. The sequence in DNA is TGTGCCAGCAGCACAACAGGGTTTCGCACAGATACGCAGTATTTT. The encoded protein is CASSTTGFRTDTQYF.